The clone carrying this TCR beta chain was observed a handful of times. Its antigen is not known. The data were obtained in a study of regulatory T cells in long-lasting Graves disease. Study-level points and caveats: There were preferences for TRBV28, TRBJ1-2 and TRBJ2-5 in persistent disease. Researchers reported studying only peripheral blood, not thyroid tissue.

Time point specified: newly diagnosed GD, antithyroid drugs for less than 3 months. Preparation of the TCR library used RNA extracted from PBMCs. The authors built TCR beta libraries using iRepertoire HTBI primers and Arm-PCR of CDR3 regions. Study processing details: The samples yielded some 62 TRBV and more than twelve TRBJ segments. TCRdb redid the calling of the multiplex PCR reads with MiXCR, one entry per CDR3 protein. These V and J calls rely on TCRdb rather than the paper's analysis. In the table there are roughly 520,000 distinct CDR3 sequences, more than 10% of which are singletons. Germline CDR1 is GTSNPN and CDR2 is SVGIG (reference sequence). The length of the CDR3 is 13 residues. V was shortened by 5 bases and J by 7 bases, with 15 bases between the two germline ends. In addition, the sample was reused for a study of T cells in Graves' hyperthyroidism and ophthalmopathy.

V gene TRBV30 combines with J gene TRBJ2-4; D possibly uses TRBD1 or TRBD2 (6 bases each). The TCR sequence derives from a woman aged 25 to 45 with Graves disease. The starting material was peripheral blood mononuclear cells (PBMCs), obtained at new diagnosis, from a patient treated with antithyroid drugs. CDR3 DNA sequence: TGTGCCTGGGGGGGGCAAGTAAGGAACATTCAGTACTTC. This translates into CAWGGQVRNIQYF.